This T cell receptor beta chain was sequenced in a study of blood T cell repertoires in COVID-19 (dated by TCRdb to the early 2020s). Background on the whole study: Samples covering the acute and convalescent phases of COVID-19 were provided by collaborators in the United States, Italy and Spain. The prospective study material was composed of cDNA or gDNA derived from T cells, B-cell-depleted T cells, or PBMCs. Deeply sampled blood TCRbeta repertoires from subjects exposed to, actively infected with, or recovered from COVID-19 were included in the dataset. A freely available public database, intended as a resource for researchers studying the immune response to SARS-CoV-2, is where the repertoires were released. The samples were drawn from two sources: the first 160 participants of the ongoing ImmuneRACE study, and over 1,000 subjects contributed by 6 global collaborators. Sample metadata almost always included a de-identified subject ID, COVID-19 status, age in years and sex. HLA class I and class II types, where available, came from metadata supplied by the sample provider rather than from assay-based typing. Overall study results and their limits: How much clinical and demographic metadata was included differed by source and by participant, and the metadata was provided uncurated.

This clone was detected a few times. There is no known antigen for this receptor. No base quality values were provided; no much bigger clone lies one nucleotide off. The immunoSEQ Assay, a bias-controlled multiplex PCR, was used to amplify TCRbeta CDR3 regions from genomic DNA. The original pipeline was this. Within the assay, amplification of reference gene primers was used to estimate how many nucleated cells each sample contained. Sequence reads were collapsed and filtered to measure the absolute abundance of every unique TCRbeta CDR3 rearrangement. For each sample, productive Simpson clonality was calculated by taking the square root of Simpson's diversity index across productive rearrangements. The table comes from immuneACCESS by way of TCRdb, which keeps in-frame sequences with V and J called. Part of the clones is missing from these tables; in studies checked, under half for an unresolved V gene and the rest for unknown reasons. V and J calls and clone size are those listed in that table; D and trimming were worked out from the DNA. The sample contains about 110,000 clones, 82% of them found a single time. The ten largest clones add up to more than 15% of the sample.

The collaborating institutions used their own protocols to collect whole blood in K2EDTA tubes. For TCRbeta analysis, collaborators shipped samples in one of three forms: frozen whole blood, isolated PBMCs, or DNA extracted from either of those sample types. The material sequenced was peripheral blood. The sequence derives from a woman between 55 and 75 years old with acute or convalescent COVID-19.

Read as DNA, the sequence is TGTGCCAGCAGCCAAGATAGCACAGGCACCAACTATGGCTACACCTTC. Protein translation: CASSQDSTGTNYGYTF. Recombination linked TRBV4-2 to TRBJ1-2, with a weak D call of TRBD1 (5 bases match). V loses 0 bases, J loses 2 bases, and the germline ends lie 13 bases apart. CDR1 and CDR2 are read off the germline V gene as LGHNA and YNFKEQ. From the cysteine up to the phenylalanine, the CDR3 has a length of 16 residues. The DNA shown is the 48-base CDR3, in frame from base 1.